These 22 T cell receptor beta chains share one sample of origin, sequenced in a study of shared clonotypes between healthy human individuals. Data came from immunoSEQ multiplex PCR; TCRdb stores just in-frame clones and leaves some out. The profile shows under 600,000 clones, about 79% of them singletons. What was sequenced was PBMCs. Every receptor here comes from a woman between 40 and 55 years old in good health. Some clones in this sample may be carry-over from other donors' samples.

The V call is TRBV27, the J call TRBJ2-1, with D unclear. V was shortened by 3 bases and J by 2 bases, with 11 bases between the two germline ends. Looked up from germline, CDR1 is MNHEY and CDR2 is SMNVEV (reference sequence). The CDR3 has 15 residues. The CDR3 sequence is CASSLGESTYNEQFF. The DNA for the CDR3 is TGTGCCAGCAGTTTGGGTGAGAGTACCTACAATGAGCAGTTCTTC.

This sequence joins TRBV28 and TRBJ2-7; 10 positions agree with TRBD2. CDR1 is MDHEN, CDR2 SYDVKM, per germline. V lost 6 bases and J lost 4; bases outside the gene matches: 3. The CDR3 runs 13 residues. The CDR3 here is CASSLSGRYEQYF. In DNA form, the CDR3 reads TGTGCCAGCAGCCTTAGCGGGAGGTACGAGCAGTACTTC.

CDR3 sequence (DNA): TGTGCCAGCAGCCAAGGGCTAGCGCCTAGCACAGATACGCAGTATTTT. Translation: CASSQGLAPSTDTQYF. The rearrangement uses TRBV14 and TRBJ2-3, with D possibly being TRBD2 (6 bases). CDR3 length equals 16 residues. Trimming pared 1 base from V and 0 bases from J, leaving 11 bases between. Germline V gene sequence: CDR1 SGHDN, CDR2 FVKESK.

This chain joins TRBV7-9 and TRBJ1-2, with D tentatively TRBD1 (6 bases). Germline values: CDR1 SEHNR, CDR2 FQNEAQ (reference sequence). V lost 1 base to trimming and J lost 1 base, with 10 bases between them. The CDR3 totals 15 residues. The CDR3 bases are TGTGCCAGCAGCTTAGATCAGGGGCATAACTATGGCTACACCTTC. Its translation is CASSLDQGHNYGYTF.

Only a few counts were recorded for this clone. The chain uses TRBV18 and TRBJ1-3, with unresolved D. CDR1 KGHSH and CDR2 LQKENI come from the germline V gene. Trimming pared 3 bases from V and 4 bases from J, leaving 7 bases between. The CDR3 totals 13 residues. Here the CDR3 DNA reads TGTGCCAGCTCACCTACAGAGGGAAACACCATATATTTT. Its protein product is CASSPTEGNTIYF.

The chain recombines TRBV30 with TRBJ2-2; D is uncertain. The ends were cut back, 5 bases at V and 1 base at J, with 5 bases in the middle. The germline V gene encodes CDR1 GTSNPN and CDR2 SVGIG (reference sequence). The CDR3 contains 12 residues. The CDR3 region is CAWRVNTGELFF. In nucleotides, the CDR3 is TGTGCCTGGCGGGTGAACACCGGGGAGCTGTTTTTT.

The table lists this clone with a count of one. This likely reflects a read error, since a far larger clone is one base away. This CDR3 is also generated by other DNA sequences in the sample. The chain employs TRBV25-1 and TRBJ2-1; 9 bases are a match to TRBD2. The CDR3 has 15 amino acids. Per germline, CDR1 MGHDK and CDR2 SYGVNS. CDR3 loop: CASSEKGSGSDEQFF. The CDR3 DNA is TGTGCCAGCAGTGAAAAGGGTAGCGGGAGTGATGAGCAATTCTTC. The full variable domain, completed using reference TRBV25-1 and TRBJ2-1, is EADIYQTPRYLVIGTGKKITLECSQTMGHDKMYWYQQDPGMELHLIHYSYGVNSTEKGDLSSESTVSRIRTEHFPLTLESARPSHTSQYLCASSEKGSGSDEQFFGPGTRLTVL.

This clone was detected a few times. This specimen includes other DNA sequences encoding the same CDR3. The V gene is TRBV4-2, the J gene TRBJ2-1; TRBD2 matches 12 bases. The CDR3 sequence is 16 residues long. CDR1 is LGHNA, CDR2 YNFKEQ, per germline. V lost 3 bases, J lost 4 bases, and 4 bases stayed unmatched. Here the CDR3 DNA reads TGTGCCAGCAGCCAGGCGACTAGCGGGAGTTACAATGAGCAGTTCTTC. It specifies CASSQATSGSYNEQFF.

The V call is TRBV7-2, the J call TRBJ2-5, with D possibly matching TRBD1 (6 bases). The DNA end lines up better with TRBJ2-7; the J call may be wrong. Germline lookup yields CDR1 SGHTA and CDR2 FQGNSA. The CDR3 length is 12 residues. The CDR3 loop is CASSTGFYEQYF. Written as DNA, the CDR3 is TGTGCCAGCAGCACAGGGTTTTACGAGCAGTACTTC.

The V gene is TRBV5-5, the J gene TRBJ1-1; D is unclear. Germline V gene data show CDR1 as SGHKS and CDR2 as YYEKEE (reference sequence). The CDR3 sequence is 13 residues long. Trimming took off 1 base at V and 3 bases at J, with 7 bases between the two ends. The CDR3 is CASSLMRDTEAFF. CDR3 coding DNA: TGTGCCAGCAGCTTGATGAGGGACACTGAAGCTTTCTTT.

The chain employs TRBV30 and TRBJ1-1, with 8 positions matching TRBD1. Germline V gene lookup returns CDR1 GTSNPN and CDR2 SVGIG (reference sequence). The CDR3 runs to 15 residues. Trimming at V came to 4 bases and at J to 3 bases, leaving 10 bases not matched to a gene. The CDR3 DNA is TGTGCCTGGAAGGGGTGGCAGGGGGCGTACACTGAAGCTTTCTTT. Translation: CAWKGWQGAYTEAFF.

V and J are TRBV18 and TRBJ2-1, with TRBD2 matching 9 bases. This CDR3 has 17 amino acids. The germline CDR1 and CDR2 sequences are KGHSH and LQKENI. The junction had 7 bases not matched to a gene; V was cut back by 3 bases and J by 1 base. CDR3 in DNA: TGTGCCAGCTCACCTACTCTAGCGGGGCCTTCCTACAATGAGCAGTTCTTC. Residues: CASSPTLAGPSYNEQFF.

The V call is TRBV7-6, the J call TRBJ1-1, with 7 bases that match TRBD1. The CDR3 runs to 15 residues. Per the germline V gene, CDR1 is SGHVS and CDR2 is FNYEAQ. The V and J ends lost 5 bases and 1 base, in that order; junction bases with no gene match: 7. The CDR3 loop reads CASSPRQGANTEAFF. The CDR3 coding sequence is TGTGCCAGCAGCCCTCGACAGGGCGCGAACACTGAAGCTTTCTTT.

This chain joins TRBV6-1 and TRBJ2-7; tentatively, D is TRBD1 or TRBD2 (5 bases each). Germline values: CDR1 MNHNS, CDR2 SASEGT. Between the trimmed V and J ends, which lost 3 bases and 6 bases, there was a span of 12 bases. This CDR3 spans 13 amino acids. For the CDR3, the DNA is TGTGCCAGCAGTGATGGGACGCTAGGCGAGCAGTACTTC. This codes for CASSDGTLGEQYF.

The rearrangement joins TRBV30 to TRBJ2-7, with 10 bases that match TRBD1. The CDR3 is 12 residues long. The V segment lost 8 bases and the J segment 6 bases; nucleotides outside the gene matches: 7. Germline CDR1 reads GTSNPN; CDR2 reads SVGIG (reference sequence). DNA for the CDR3: TGTGCCCCGGGACAGGGGAGGGGCGAGCAGTACTTC. Translating it yields CAPGQGRGEQYF.

The chain recombines TRBV18 with TRBJ1-5; maybe TRBD1 (6 bases). Germline CDR1 and CDR2: KGHSH and LQKENI. The V end lost 6 bases, the J end lost 3 bases, and 12 bases lay between the germline ends. The CDR3 is 14 residues long. CDR3 loop: CASSSQGYNQPQHF. The DNA of the CDR3 is TGTGCCAGCTCGTCGCAGGGGTACAATCAGCCCCAGCATTTT.

The chain recombines TRBV25-1 with TRBJ2-1; unclear D gene. Trimming took 6 bases from V and 0 from J, leaving 9 bases between them. Germline CDR1 MGHDK, CDR2 SYGVNS. CDR3 length: 14 residues. The CDR3 DNA reads TGTGCCAGCAGCCCCGCCAGCTCCTACAATGAGCAGTTCTTC. Translating gives CASSPASSYNEQFF. The variable domain in full, with the rest retrieved from reference TRBV25-1 and TRBJ2-1, is EADIYQTPRYLVIGTGKKITLECSQTMGHDKMYWYQQDPGMELHLIHYSYGVNSTEKGDLSSESTVSRIRTEHFPLTLESARPSHTSQYLCASSPASSYNEQFFGPGTRLTVL.

The CDR3 bases are TGTGCCAGTAGTACCCGGGACAGGGACTCCTACAATGAGCAGTTCTTC. Amino acids: CASSTRDRDSYNEQFF. The chain uses TRBV19 and TRBJ2-1, with TRBD1 identical over 9 bases. The CDR3 is 16 residues long. Trimming removed 4 bases from V and 0 bases from J; junction bases left unmatched: 4. Germline assignment: CDR1 LNHDA and CDR2 SQIVND (reference sequence).

This chain connects TRBV7-8 to TRBJ2-5; TRBD1 matches 8 bases. The J segment lost 5 bases and the V segment lost 7 bases, leaving 9 bases of the junction unmatched. The CDR3 has 14 amino acids. Germline V CDR1 and CDR2: SGHVS, FQNEAQ. For the CDR3, the DNA is TGTGCCAGCACCCCTGACAGGGGTTTGGAGACCCAGTACTTC. Residues: CASTPDRGLETQYF.

This chain connects TRBV5-4 to TRBJ2-1; a weak D match, TRBD1 (6 bases). Trimming removed 4 bases from V and 1 base from J, with 15 bases in between. Looked up from germline, CDR1 is SGHNT and CDR2 is YYREEE (reference sequence). This CDR3 has 16 amino acids. The CDR3 spells CASSPPGERSYNEQFF. The CDR3 region has the DNA TGTGCCAGCAGCCCCCCAGGGGAGAGGTCCTACAATGAGCAGTTCTTC.

This clone was observed many times. The chain uses TRBV5-3 and TRBJ2-1; 8 bases line up with TRBD2. TRBV5-3 counts as an open reading frame of uncertain function. V gave up 7 bases and J gave up 5 bases; unmatched junction bases: 8. The CDR3 sequence is 14 residues long. CDR3 sequence: CARVEREFNNEQFF. The DNA of the CDR3 is TGTGCCAGAGTCGAGCGGGAGTTCAACAATGAGCAGTTCTTC.

The chain carries TRBV18 and TRBJ1-2, with D tentatively TRBD1 (5 bases). Trimming cost V 5 bases and J 6 bases, with 22 bases left between them. Looked up from germline, CDR1 is KGHSH and CDR2 is LQKENI. This CDR3 contains 16 residues. CDR3 bases: TGTGCCAGCTCATTTCTCCTGGACACCTCCTCCGATGGCTACACCTTC. This gives the protein CASSFLLDTSSDGYTF. Full variable domain (outside the CDR3, taken from reference TRBV18 and TRBJ1-2): NAGVMQNPRHLVRRRGQEARLRCSPMKGHSHVYWYRQLPEEGLKFMVYLQKENIIDESGMPKERFSAEFPKEGPSILRIQQVVRGDSAAYFCASSFLLDTSSDGYTFGSGTRLTVV.